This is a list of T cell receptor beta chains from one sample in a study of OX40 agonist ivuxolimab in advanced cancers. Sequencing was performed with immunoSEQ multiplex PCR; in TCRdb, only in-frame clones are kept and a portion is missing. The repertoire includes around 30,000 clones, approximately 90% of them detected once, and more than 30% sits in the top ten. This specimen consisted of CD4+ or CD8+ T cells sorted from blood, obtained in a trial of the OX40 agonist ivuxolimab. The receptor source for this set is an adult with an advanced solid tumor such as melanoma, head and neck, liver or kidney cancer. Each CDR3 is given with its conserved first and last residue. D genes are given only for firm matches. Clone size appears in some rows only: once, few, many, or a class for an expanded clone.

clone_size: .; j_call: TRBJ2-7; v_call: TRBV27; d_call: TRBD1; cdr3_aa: CASSPGQGYEQYF; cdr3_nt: TGTGCCAGCAGTCCGGGACAGGGCTACGAGCAGTACTTC
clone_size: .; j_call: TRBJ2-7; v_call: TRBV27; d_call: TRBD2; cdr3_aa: CASSSGTSGRNEQYF; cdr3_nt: TGTGCCAGCAGTTCCGGGACTAGCGGGAGAAACGAGCAGTACTTC
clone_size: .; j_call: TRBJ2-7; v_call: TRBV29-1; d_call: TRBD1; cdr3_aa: CSVQLSDRTYEQYF; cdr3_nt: TGCAGCGTTCAACTTTCGGACAGGACCTACGAGCAGTACTTC
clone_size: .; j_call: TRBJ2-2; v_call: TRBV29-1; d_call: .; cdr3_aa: CSVERGVNTGELFF; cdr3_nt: TGCAGCGTAGAAAGGGGGGTTAACACCGGGGAGCTGTTTTTT
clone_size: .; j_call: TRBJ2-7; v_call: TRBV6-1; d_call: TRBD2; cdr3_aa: CASSERLAGSYEQYF; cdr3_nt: TGTGCCAGCAGTGAAAGGCTAGCGGGCTCCTACGAGCAGTACTTC
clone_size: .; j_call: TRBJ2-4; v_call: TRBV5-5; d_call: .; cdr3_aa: CASSLWGNIQYF; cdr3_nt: TGTGCCAGCAGCTTGTGGGGAAACATTCAGTACTTC
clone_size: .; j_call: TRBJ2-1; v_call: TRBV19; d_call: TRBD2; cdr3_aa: CASSMTSNHNEQFF; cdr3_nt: TGTGCCAGTAGTATGACTAGCAATCACAATGAGCAGTTCTTC
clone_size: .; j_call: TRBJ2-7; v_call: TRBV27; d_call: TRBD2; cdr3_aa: CASRQTSGGYEQYF; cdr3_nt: TGTGCCAGCAGACAAACTAGCGGGGGCTACGAGCAGTACTTC
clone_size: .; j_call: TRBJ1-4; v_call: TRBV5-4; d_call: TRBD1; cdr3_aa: CASSLGQGSNEKLFF; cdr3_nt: TGTGCCAGCAGCTTGGGACAGGGTTCTAATGAAAAACTGTTTTTT
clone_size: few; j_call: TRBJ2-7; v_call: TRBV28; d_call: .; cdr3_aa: CASTLDPTYEQYF; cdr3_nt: TGTGCCAGCACCCTAGATCCGACCTACGAGCAGTACTTC
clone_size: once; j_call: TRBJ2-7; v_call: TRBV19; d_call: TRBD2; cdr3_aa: CASSIAGGGPPDEQYF; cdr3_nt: TGTGCCAGTAGTATAGCTGGCGGGGGACCTCCCGACGAGCAGTACTTC
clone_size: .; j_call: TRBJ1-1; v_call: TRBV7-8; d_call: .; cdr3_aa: CASSPSLGRNTEAFF; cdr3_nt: TGTGCCAGCAGCCCTAGCTTGGGTAGAAACACTGAAGCTTTCTTT
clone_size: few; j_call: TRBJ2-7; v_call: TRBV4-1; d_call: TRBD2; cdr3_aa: CASSQDKIAGGLPEQYF; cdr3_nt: TGCGCCAGCAGCCAAGATAAGATTGCGGGGGGGCTACCCGAGCAGTACTTC
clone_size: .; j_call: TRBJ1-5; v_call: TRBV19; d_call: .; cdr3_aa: CASSSGLSSNQPQHF; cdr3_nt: TGTGCCAGTAGTTCGGGACTGTCGAGCAATCAGCCCCAGCATTTT
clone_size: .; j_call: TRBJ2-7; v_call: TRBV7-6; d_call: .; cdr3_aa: CASSPGGSSEQYF; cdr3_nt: TGTGCCAGCAGCCCCGGGGGTAGCAGCGAGCAGTACTTC
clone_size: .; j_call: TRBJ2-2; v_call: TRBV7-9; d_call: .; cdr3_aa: CASSPAPVDTGELFF; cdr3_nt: TGTGCCAGCAGCCCCGCCCCGGTAGACACCGGGGAGCTGTTTTTT
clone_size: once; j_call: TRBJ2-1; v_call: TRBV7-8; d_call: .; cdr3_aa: CASSYSYNEQFF; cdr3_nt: TGTGCCAGCAGCTATAGCTACAATGAGCAGTTCTTC
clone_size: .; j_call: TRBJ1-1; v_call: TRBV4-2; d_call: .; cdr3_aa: CASSQQNTEAFF; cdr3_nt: TGTGCCAGCAGCCAACAGAACACTGAAGCTTTCTTT
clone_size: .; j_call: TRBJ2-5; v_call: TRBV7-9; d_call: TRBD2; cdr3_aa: CASSLLAGGLETQYF; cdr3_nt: TGTGCCAGCAGCTTGTTAGCGGGGGGGCTGGAGACCCAGTACTTC
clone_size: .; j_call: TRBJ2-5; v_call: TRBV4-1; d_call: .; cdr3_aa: CASSQETGQETQYF; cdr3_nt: TGCGCCAGCAGCCAAGAAACTGGCCAAGAGACCCAGTACTTC
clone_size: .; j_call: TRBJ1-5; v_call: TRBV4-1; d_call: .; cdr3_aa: CASSHGQSSNQPQHF; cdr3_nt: TGCGCCAGCAGCCACGGACAGTCTAGCAATCAGCCCCAGCATTTT
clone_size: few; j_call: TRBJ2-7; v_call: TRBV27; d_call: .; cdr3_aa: CASSSWEKPRDEQYF; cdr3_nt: TGTGCCAGCAGTTCGTGGGAGAAACCCAGGGACGAGCAGTACTTC
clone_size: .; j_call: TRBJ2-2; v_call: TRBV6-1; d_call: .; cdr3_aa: CASSEGWGTGELFF; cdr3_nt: TGTGCCAGCAGTGAGGGTTGGGGCACTGGGGAGCTGTTTTTT
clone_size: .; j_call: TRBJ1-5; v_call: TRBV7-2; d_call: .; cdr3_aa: CASSLNSNQPQHF; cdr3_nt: TGTGCCAGCAGCTTGAACAGCAATCAGCCCCAGCATTTT
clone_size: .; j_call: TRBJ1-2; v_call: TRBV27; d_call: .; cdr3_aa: CASSGGTLGYGYTF; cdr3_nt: TGTGCCAGCAGTGGGGGGACGTTGGGCTATGGCTACACCTTC
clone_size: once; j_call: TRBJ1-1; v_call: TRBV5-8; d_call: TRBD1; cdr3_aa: CASSRQGMNTEAFF; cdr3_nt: TGTGCCAGCAGTAGACAGGGGATGAACACTGAAGCTTTCTTT
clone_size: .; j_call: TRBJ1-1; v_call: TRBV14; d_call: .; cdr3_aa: CASSYPDRNTEAFF; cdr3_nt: TGTGCCAGCAGTTACCCCGACAGGAACACTGAAGCTTTCTTT
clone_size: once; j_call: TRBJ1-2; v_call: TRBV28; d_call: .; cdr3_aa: CASSSPFKGVYGYTF; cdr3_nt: TGTGCCAGCAGTTCCCCATTTAAGGGAGTCTATGGCTACACCTTC
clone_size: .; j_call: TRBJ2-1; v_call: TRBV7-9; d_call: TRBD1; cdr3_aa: CASSLTGVEEQFF; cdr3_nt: TGTGCCAGCAGCTTGACAGGGGTGGAGGAGCAGTTCTTC
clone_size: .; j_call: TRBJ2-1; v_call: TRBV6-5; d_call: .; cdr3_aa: CASSSPVDSRGEQFF; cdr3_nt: TGTGCCAGCAGTTCCCCGGTGGACTCCCGTGGGGAGCAGTTCTTC
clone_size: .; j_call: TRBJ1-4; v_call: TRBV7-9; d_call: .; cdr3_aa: CASSFSATNEKLFF; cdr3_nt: TGTGCCAGCAGCTTTTCCGCAACTAATGAAAAACTGTTTTTT
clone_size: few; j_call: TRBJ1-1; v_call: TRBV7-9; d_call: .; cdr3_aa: CASTPGGTEAFF; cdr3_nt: TGTGCCAGCACCCCGGGCGGGACTGAAGCTTTCTTT
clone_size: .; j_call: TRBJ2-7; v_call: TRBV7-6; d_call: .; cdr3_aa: CASRGRAHEQYF; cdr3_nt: TGTGCCAGCAGGGGACGGGCCCACGAGCAGTACTTC